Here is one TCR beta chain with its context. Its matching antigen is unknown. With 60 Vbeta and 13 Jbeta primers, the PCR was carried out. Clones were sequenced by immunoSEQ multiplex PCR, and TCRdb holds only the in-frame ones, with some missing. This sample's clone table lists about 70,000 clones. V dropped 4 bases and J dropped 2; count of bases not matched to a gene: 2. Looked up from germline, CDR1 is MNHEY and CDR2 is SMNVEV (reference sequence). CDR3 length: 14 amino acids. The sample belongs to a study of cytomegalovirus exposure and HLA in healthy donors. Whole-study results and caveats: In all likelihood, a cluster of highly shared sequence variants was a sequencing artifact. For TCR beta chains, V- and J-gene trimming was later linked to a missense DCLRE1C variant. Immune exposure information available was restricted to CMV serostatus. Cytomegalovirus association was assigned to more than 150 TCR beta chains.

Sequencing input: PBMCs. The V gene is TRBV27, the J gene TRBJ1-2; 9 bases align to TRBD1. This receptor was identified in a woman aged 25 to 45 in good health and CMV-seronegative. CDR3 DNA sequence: TGTGCCAGCAGTTCTGGGACAGGGAACTATGGCTACACCTTC. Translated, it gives CASSSGTGNYGYTF.